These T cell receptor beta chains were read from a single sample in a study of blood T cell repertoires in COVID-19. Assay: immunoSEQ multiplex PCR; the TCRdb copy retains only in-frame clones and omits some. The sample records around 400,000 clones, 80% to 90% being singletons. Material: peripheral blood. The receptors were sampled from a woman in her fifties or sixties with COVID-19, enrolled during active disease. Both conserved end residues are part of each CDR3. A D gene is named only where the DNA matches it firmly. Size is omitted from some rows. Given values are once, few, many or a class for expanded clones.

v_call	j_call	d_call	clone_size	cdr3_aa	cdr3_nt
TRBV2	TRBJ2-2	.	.	CASRVVVAGELFF	TGTGCCAGCAGAGTCGTGGTAGCCGGGGAGCTGTTTTTT
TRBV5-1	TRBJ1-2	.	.	CASSDRSPYGYTF	TGCGCCAGCAGTGACAGGTCCCCCTATGGCTACACCTTC
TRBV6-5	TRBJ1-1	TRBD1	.	CASRQGVGNTEAFF	TGTGCCAGCCGCCAGGGGGTGGGGAACACTGAAGCTTTCTTT
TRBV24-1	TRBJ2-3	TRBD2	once	CATSDMASGGAATQYF	TGTGCCACCAGTGATATGGCTAGCGGGGGGGCCGCTACGCAGTATTTT
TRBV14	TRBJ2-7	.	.	CASSPRGEGVNEQYF	TGTGCCAGCAGCCCAAGAGGTGAGGGAGTCAACGAGCAGTACTTC
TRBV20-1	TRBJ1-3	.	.	CSASLGNTIYF	TGCAGTGCTAGCCTTGGAAACACCATATATTTT
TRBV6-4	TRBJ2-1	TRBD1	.	CASSDSDRYNEQFF	TGTGCCAGCAGTGACTCGGACAGGTACAATGAGCAGTTCTTC
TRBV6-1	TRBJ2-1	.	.	CASSEEKGPRGQFF	TGTGCCAGCAGTGAAGAGAAGGGCCCCCGGGGGCAGTTCTTC
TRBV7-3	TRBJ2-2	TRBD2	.	CASSLPRASGVGELFF	TGTGCCAGCAGCCTCCCCCGGGCTAGCGGGGTCGGGGAGCTGTTTTTT
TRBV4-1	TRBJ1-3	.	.	CASSQEEILNTIYF	TGCGCCAGCAGCCAAGAGGAGATATTAAACACCATATATTTT
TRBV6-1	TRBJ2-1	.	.	CASSETHPPNEQFF	TGTGCCAGCAGTGAAACTCATCCCCCCAATGAGCAGTTCTTC